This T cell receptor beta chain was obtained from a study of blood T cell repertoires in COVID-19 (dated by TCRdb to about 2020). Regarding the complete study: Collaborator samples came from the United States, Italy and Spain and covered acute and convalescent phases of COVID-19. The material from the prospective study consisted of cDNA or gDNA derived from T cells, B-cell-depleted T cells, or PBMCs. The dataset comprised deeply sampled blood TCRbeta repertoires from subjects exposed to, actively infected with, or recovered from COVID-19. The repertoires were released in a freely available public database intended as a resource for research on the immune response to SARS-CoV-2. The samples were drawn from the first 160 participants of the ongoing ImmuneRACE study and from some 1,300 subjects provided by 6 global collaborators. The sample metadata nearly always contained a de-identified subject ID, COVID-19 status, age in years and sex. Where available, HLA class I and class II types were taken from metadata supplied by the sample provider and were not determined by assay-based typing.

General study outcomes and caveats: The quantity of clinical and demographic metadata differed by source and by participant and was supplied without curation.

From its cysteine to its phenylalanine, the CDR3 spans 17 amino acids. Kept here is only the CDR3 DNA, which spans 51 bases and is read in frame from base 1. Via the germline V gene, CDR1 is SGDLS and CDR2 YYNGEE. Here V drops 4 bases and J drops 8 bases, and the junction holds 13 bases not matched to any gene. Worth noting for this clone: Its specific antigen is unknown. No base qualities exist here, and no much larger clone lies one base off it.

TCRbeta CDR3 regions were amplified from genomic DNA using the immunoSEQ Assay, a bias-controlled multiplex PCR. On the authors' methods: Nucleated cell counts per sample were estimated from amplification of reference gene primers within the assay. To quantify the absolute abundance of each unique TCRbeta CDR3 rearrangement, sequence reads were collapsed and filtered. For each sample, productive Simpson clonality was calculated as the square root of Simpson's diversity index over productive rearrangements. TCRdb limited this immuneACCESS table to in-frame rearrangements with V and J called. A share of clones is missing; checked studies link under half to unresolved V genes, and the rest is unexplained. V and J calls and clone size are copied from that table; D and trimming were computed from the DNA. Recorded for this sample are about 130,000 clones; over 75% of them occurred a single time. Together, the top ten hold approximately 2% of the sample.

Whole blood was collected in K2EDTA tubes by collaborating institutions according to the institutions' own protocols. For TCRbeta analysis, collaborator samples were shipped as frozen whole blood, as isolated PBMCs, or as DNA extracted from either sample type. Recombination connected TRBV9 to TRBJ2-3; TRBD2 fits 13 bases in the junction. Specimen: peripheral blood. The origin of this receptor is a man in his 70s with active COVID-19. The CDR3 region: CASSPTSGLAGKGTQYF. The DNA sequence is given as TGTGCCAGCAGCCCAACCTCGGGACTAGCGGGAAAGGGTACGCAGTATTTT.